These T cell receptor beta chains were read from a single sample in a study of cytomegalovirus exposure and HLA in healthy donors. Sequencing used immunoSEQ multiplex PCR; TCRdb keeps in-frame clones, though not all of them. Of 90,000 to 120,000 clones detected, roughly 76% appear once; the ten largest clones hold about 2%. Sequencing used PBMCs. The receptor source for this set is a man between 18 and 29 years old in good health and CMV-seronegative. The CDR3 runs from the conserved cysteine through the conserved F or W. The order of the fields is D gene, clone size, V gene, J gene, CDR3 protein, CDR3 DNA. D genes are given only for firm matches. Clone size is stated in some rows and not others, as once, few, many or a class when expanded.

>TRBD1|few|TRBV19|TRBJ1-6
CASSTTGVSPLHF
TGTGCCAGTAGTACCACAGGGGTCTCACCCCTCCACTTT
>.|.|TRBV29-1|TRBJ1-5
CSVGGGNQPQHF
TGCAGCGTTGGGGGGGGAAATCAGCCCCAGCATTTT
>.|.|TRBV7-2|TRBJ1-2
CASSLLSGGFYGYTF
TGTGCCAGCAGCTTACTCTCCGGGGGTTTCTATGGCTACACCTTC
>TRBD1|.|TRBV27|TRBJ1-1
CASSSGGFGNTEAFF
TGTGCCAGCAGTTCAGGGGGCTTTGGGAACACTGAAGCTTTCTTT
>.|.|TRBV5-1|TRBJ1-2
CASSLDTGKNRYTF
TGCGCCAGCAGCTTGGATACAGGGAAAAATCGCTACACCTTC
>TRBD2|.|TRBV5-1|TRBJ2-3
CASSFGLAGALTDTQYF
TGCGCCAGCAGCTTTGGTCTAGCGGGGGCCCTCACAGATACGCAGTATTTT
>TRBD1|.|TRBV10-3|TRBJ2-2
CAITGGGTGELFF
TGTGCCATTACAGGGGGAGGCACCGGGGAGCTGTTTTTT
>.|few|TRBV5-1|TRBJ1-1
CASSSGARAEAFF
TGCGCCAGCAGCTCGGGAGCGAGGGCTGAAGCTTTCTTT
>TRBD1|.|TRBV19|TRBJ2-5
CASRDYGTGDREETQYF
TGTGCCAGTAGGGACTACGGGACAGGGGACCGAGAAGAGACCCAGTACTTC
>.|.|TRBV7-3|TRBJ2-7
CASSLTVGFGEQYF
TGTGCCAGCAGCTTAACGGTCGGGTTTGGCGAGCAGTACTTC
>.|.|TRBV6-5|TRBJ2-7
CASRRDRERTYEQYF
TGTGCCAGCAGACGAGACCGGGAGCGAACCTACGAGCAGTACTTC